The clone carrying this TCR beta chain has a count of ten or more. Its antigen is still unknown. The investigators amplified TCR beta CDR3 regions from RNA transcripts. The HTBI primer set served for first-round RT-PCR of the TCR CDR3. One entry per CDR3 protein results from TCRdb running MiXCR on the multiplex PCR reads. The sample lists about 290,000 distinct CDR3 sequences, over 15% occurring once. Clinical Activity Scores of at least 3, NOSPECS grades of at least 4 and durations under 3 months characterized ophthalmopathy patients. Uncontrolled infection, other autoimmune disease, pregnancy and lactation each barred patients from inclusion. Used for diagnoses were clinical symptoms, serum thyroxine and TRAb, thyroid ultrasound and orbital computed tomography. This sample was taken from a study of T cells in Graves' hyperthyroidism and ophthalmopathy. The CDR3 sequence is 14 residues long. Germline CDR1 reads SGHRS; CDR2 reads YFSETQ. V was trimmed by 4 bases and J by 2 bases, leaving 11 bases between them.

General study findings and limits: In the blood, most expanded thyroid clonotypes above 0.001 appeared as well.

Sample: blood. This clonotype was sampled from an older woman with Graves' ophthalmopathy. The rearrangement links TRBV5-1 to TRBJ2-3; no definite D call. The DNA of the CDR3 is TGCGCCAGCAGCCGGAGCCCTCCCACAGATACGCAGTATTTT. This codes for CASSRSPPTDTQYF.